This entry lists 16 T cell receptor beta chains sequenced from one sample in a study of radiation and T cells in renal cell carcinoma. The time point is: blood 4 weeks post-SBRT, at nephrectomy. Treatment given: 15 Gy SBRT to primary tumor, nephrectomy 4 weeks later. Some clones are missing from TCRdb's copy, which holds only in-frame ones; the method was immunoSEQ multiplex PCR. The sample comprises over 90,000 clones, 84% of which are singletons, and about 7.2% rests with the top ten. Source: blood, taken from a patient whose treatment included radiotherapy and nephrectomy. Source of these receptors: a man aged 55 to 70 with renal cell carcinoma.

The V call is TRBV10-3, the J call TRBJ2-3; D ambiguous. Germline assignment: CDR1 ENHRY and CDR2 SYGVKD. V lost 7 bases and J lost 6, with 8 bases in between. This CDR3 contains 11 residues. The CDR3 nucleotides are TGTGCCATCACGGAAGCGGATACGCAGTATTTT. It encodes CAITEADTQYF.

V usage is TRBV9 and J usage is TRBJ2-2; no definite D call. The CDR3 is 15 amino acids. Germline CDR1 SGDLS, CDR2 YYNGEE. With 4 bases removed from V and 2 bases from J, the gap between germline ends came to 12 bases. The CDR3 DNA sequence: TGTGCCAGCAGCTCCCACGGGCAAAACACCGGGGAGCTGTTTTTT. It encodes CASSSHGQNTGELFF.

The rearrangement joins TRBV28 to TRBJ1-5; 7 bases align to TRBD1. Germline V CDR1 and CDR2: MDHEN, SYDVKM. V trimming: 4 bases; J trimming: 0 bases; junction bases outside the gene matches: 9. The CDR3 consists of 17 residues. The CDR3 DNA reads TGTGCCAGCAGTTCCCCTGGTACAGGGGATAGCAATCAGCCCCAGCATTTT. As protein: CASSSPGTGDSNQPQHF.

The gene calls are TRBV7-6 and TRBJ2-7; TRBD2 is a possible D gene (6 bases). Trimming shortened V by 5 bases and J by 2 bases, and 16 bases separated the two germline ends. CDR1 is SGHVS and CDR2 is FNYEAQ in the germline V gene. The CDR3 has 15 residues. The DNA of the CDR3 is TGTGCCAGCAGCCGCTGGGGGGAGACGGCCTACGAGCAGTACTTC. This sequence encodes CASSRWGETAYEQYF.

The V call is TRBV7-2, the J call TRBJ2-2; D might be TRBD2 (5 bases). The CDR3 is 15 residues long. V dropped 3 bases and J dropped 4 bases, with 12 bases sitting between them. The germline V gene has CDR1 SGHTA and CDR2 FQGNSA. Written as DNA, the CDR3 is TGTGCCAGCAGCTTCGAGGGAAGAGGCACCGGGGAGCTGTTTTTT. Protein sequence: CASSFEGRGTGELFF.

The chain is built from TRBV25-1 and TRBJ2-1; D could derive from TRBD1 or TRBD2 (6 bases each). CDR1 is MGHDK and CDR2 is SYGVNS in the germline V gene. There are 14 residues in the CDR3. The germline V and J ends were trimmed by 4 bases and 6 bases, with 13 bases remaining between them. The CDR3 coding sequence is TGTGCCAGCAGTGGACTCTGGGGGGCCAATGAGCAGTTCTTC. As protein: CASSGLWGANEQFF.

This rearrangement joins TRBV28 to TRBJ2-5, with TRBD1 matching 11 bases. The CDR3 totals 18 residues. The ends lost 3 bases at V and 2 bases at J; junction bases unmatched: 11. CDR1 is MDHEN, CDR2 SYDVKM, per germline. CDR3 DNA sequence: TGTGCCAGCAGTTTTGGAGGGACAGGGGGGGGACATCAAGAGACCCAGTACTTC. This sequence encodes CASSFGGTGGGHQETQYF.

The chain couples TRBV7-2 to TRBJ2-3; 8 bases match TRBD2. Germline CDR1 SGHTA, CDR2 FQGNSA. V trimming: 1 base; J trimming: 2 bases; junction bases outside the gene matches: 5. CDR3 length: 16 residues. Written as DNA, the CDR3 is TGTGCCAGCAGCTTAGTCGCTAGCGGGTCCACAGATACGCAGTATTTT. Translation: CASSLVASGSTDTQYF.

Within the sample, this clone is medium-sized (0.01 to 0.1%). The chain links TRBV10-3 to TRBJ1-4, with a tentative D call TRBD1 (6 bases). This CDR3 region has 14 residues. Germline V gene lookup returns CDR1 ENHRY and CDR2 SYGVKD. Trimming took off 10 bases at V and 8 bases at J, with 20 bases between the two ends. The CDR3 here is CATGEYVGREKLFF. CDR3 nucleotides: TGTGCCACAGGGGAGTATGTGGGGAGAGAAAAACTGTTTTTT.

The chain has TRBV7-6 and TRBJ2-5, with D possibly called TRBD1 or TRBD2 (5 bases each). The V end lost 4 bases, the J end lost 4 bases, and 19 bases lay between the germline ends. Germline CDR1 reads SGHVS; CDR2 reads FNYEAQ. The CDR3 has 16 residues. CDR3 bases: TGTGCCAGCAGCTCGTCCAGATCCGGGACCGGAGAGACCCAGTACTTC. Its protein is CASSSSRSGTGETQYF.

The chain carries TRBV19 and TRBJ2-1; 7 bases match TRBD2. In germline, CDR1 is LNHDA, CDR2 SQIVND (reference sequence). This CDR3 is 13 amino acids long. V shed 9 bases, J shed 3 bases, and the junction held 5 bases outside the gene matches. The CDR3 nucleotides are TGTGCCAGCGAAAGCGGGATCTACAATGAGCAGTTCTTC. Its translation is CASESGIYNEQFF. Complete variable domain (other parts from reference TRBV19 and TRBJ2-1): DGGITQSPKYLFRKEGQNVTLSCEQNLNHDAMYWYRQDPGQGLRLIYYSQIVNDFQKGDIAEGYSVSREKKESFPLTVTSAQKNPTAFYLCASESGIYNEQFFGPGTRLTVL.

The rearrangement joins TRBV6-5 to TRBJ2-7, with 8 bases matching TRBD1. The V gene end was trimmed by 4 bases and the J gene end by 5 bases; junction bases not matched to a gene: 7. The germline CDR1 and CDR2 sequences are MNHEY and SVGAGI. The CDR3 length is 14 residues. In nucleotides, the CDR3 is TGTGCCAGCAGTTTGGGACAGGAAGTCGACGAGCAGTACTTC. This codes for CASSLGQEVDEQYF.

CDR3 DNA sequence: TGTGCCAGCAGCCTACAGGGCTACGAGCAGTACTTC. Amino acids: CASSLQGYEQYF. The rearrangement links TRBV11-1 to TRBJ2-7, with D perhaps TRBD1 (6 bases). Deletions cut 5 bases from V and 3 bases from J, with 8 bases between. This CDR3 contains 12 residues. Germline-derived CDR1 and CDR2 are SGHAT and FQDESV (reference sequence).

CDR3 region: CASSPQAGLITDTQYF. CDR3 DNA: TGTGCCAGCAGCCCCCAAGCGGGGCTTATCACAGATACGCAGTATTTT. The chain has TRBV9 and TRBJ2-3; TRBD2 matches at 7 bases. This CDR3 spans 16 amino acids. Germline V gives CDR1 SGDLS, CDR2 YYNGEE. The V segment lost 4 bases and the J segment 2 bases; nucleotides outside the gene matches: 10.

This chain uses TRBV4-1 with TRBJ2-2; 12 nucleotides match TRBD2. The CDR3 extends over 17 amino acids. The germline CDR1 and CDR2 sequences are MGHRA and YSYEKL. The V gene end was trimmed by 4 bases and the J gene end by 6 bases; junction bases not matched to a gene: 9. CDR3: CASSLRLAGEVAGELFF. For the CDR3, the DNA is TGCGCCAGCAGCCTACGACTAGCGGGAGAGGTGGCCGGGGAGCTGTTTTTT.

Concerning this clone itself: This same CDR3 is encoded by further DNA sequences in the sample. The V and J genes are TRBV19 and TRBJ2-5, with 16 bases aligning to TRBD2. The CDR3 totals 16 residues. The V gene end was trimmed by 4 bases and the J gene end by 2 bases; junction bases not matched to a gene: 1. Germline assignment: CDR1 LNHDA and CDR2 SQIVND (reference sequence). The CDR3 loop is CASSTGLAGGQETQYF. The CDR3 bases are TGTGCCAGTAGTACGGGACTAGCGGGAGGGCAAGAGACCCAGTACTTC.